This TCR beta chain was captured in a study of neurological immune-mediated disorders (dated by TCRdb to between 2018 and 2021). General notes on the study: The study compared peripheral blood TCR-beta repertoires of HTLV-I-associated myelopathy (HAM/TSP) patients, multiple sclerosis patients and healthy controls using UMI-based sequencing. Alongside PBMC samples, the set of more than 85 TCR-beta libraries contained longitudinal samples, technical triplicates, and paired CD4+ and CD8+ T-cell subsets that had been sorted. The cohort was made up of 68 subjects, consisting of about 14 HAM/TSP patients, about 34 multiple sclerosis patients and about 20 healthy controls.

Many counts were recorded for this clonotype. Which antigen it targets is not known. Per-nucleotide qualities are absent, and no much larger clonotype sits a single base away. The healthy controls were volunteers from blood banks in Maryland, USA. For unsorted PBMC libraries, 2 million PBMCs were used after storage in RNAlater at -80 degrees C until RNA extraction. Peripheral blood was subjected to Ficoll-Hypaque density gradient centrifugation to isolate PBMCs, which were then cryopreserved in liquid nitrogen. From the cysteine up to the phenylalanine, the CDR3 has a length of 15 residues. Left in the record is the CDR3 DNA by itself, 45 bases read in frame from the first base. The junction carries 10 bases between V and J, which are trimmed by 0 bases and 7 bases respectively. For CDR1 and CDR2, the germline V gene lists LGHNA and YSLEER. cDNA synthesis used template-switch 5'RACE with a primer carrying a 10-nucleotide random unique molecular identifier tagging each TCR transcript. Each sequencing run produced over 180 million TCR-beta sequences covering 15-18 subjects. The RNeasy kit was used for extraction of total RNA. TCR-beta VDJ regions were amplified with primers for the TCR constant region and the 5'RACE anchor, using the KAPA Real-time Library Amplification kit. Sample indexes and Illumina adaptors were added in a first PCR, and a second PCR then increased library yield. After Ampure bead purification, the TCR product of roughly 650 bp was size-selected on a 2% E-gel SizeSelection system. Before pooling, library quality was assessed on a Bioanalyzer, concentration was determined with Qubit, and library quantification was performed with the Kapa Library Quantification kit. An Illumina HiSeq 2500 sequenced the libraries paired-end 2 x 150 bp. To increase sequence diversity, about 25-30% phiX was spiked into each library pool. Per the original workflow: Quality-filtered reads were processed with the UMI-based MiGEC pipeline, and over 90% of raw TCR sequences were removed by the MiGEC pipeline during error correction. IMGT germline references were used for alignment of VDJ genes, and clonotypes were defined by a unique CDR3 amino acid sequence together with V-J genes. Clonal expansion, Shannon diversity and CDR3 relatedness were evaluated with VDJtools (CalcPairwiseDistances, ClusterSamples), while phylogenetic trees were built in CLCbio workbench. Clones with at least 8 unique UMIs were defined as expanded, with this threshold being based on coefficient-of-variation modelling across technical triplicates. TCRdb cleaned the public reads at Q25 with fastp, built clones with MiXCR and kept in-frame beta chains. Every CDR3 protein is listed once, alongside the most common genes and DNA of its rows. The V and J calls and clone size are TCRdb's, not the authors'. This sample is represented by roughly 55,000 distinct CDR3 sequences; approximately 17% of them were singletons. The ten largest make up 4.4% of the sample.

Points the paper makes about the study in general: TCR clonal expansion was greatest in HAM/TSP patients and smallest in MS patients, who ranked below even healthy controls. Across subjects, expanded clones never shared an identical CDR3 amino acid sequence, which suggests that the TCR-beta repertoires in every group were private.

The sample comprised PBMCs. This clonotype was obtained from a man aged 55-75 years in good health. Recombination linked TRBV4-3 to TRBJ1-6; tentative D gene TRBD1, with 5 bases matching. The DNA sequence is TGCGCCAGCAGCCAAGATAGGGGAGCCAATTCACCCCTCCACTTT. This gives the protein CASSQDRGANSPLHF.